This T cell receptor beta chain emerged from a study of cytomegalovirus exposure and HLA in healthy donors. General study results and limits: Immune exposure information available was restricted to CMV serostatus.

About this clone itself: Its specificity is not known.

Both 60 Vbeta primers and 13 Jbeta primers went into the PCR. The data were produced by immunoSEQ multiplex PCR, yet TCRdb's version contains in-frame clones alone and is incomplete. Among some 85,000 clones, about four fifths were seen once, and the ten largest hold around 2.3%. Unmatched junction bases numbered 3, after V lost 5 bases and J lost 5 bases. The CDR3 sequence is 13 residues long. CDR1 is GTSNPN, CDR2 SVGIG, per germline (reference sequence). The V call is TRBV30, the J call TRBJ1-5, with 10 bases matching TRBD1. This TCR derives from a man aged 18 to 30 in good health and CMV-seronegative. The sequenced sample was PBMCs. The CDR3 loop reads CAWDRGPDQPQHF. The CDR3 region has the DNA TGTGCCTGGGACAGGGGGCCTGATCAGCCCCAGCATTTT.